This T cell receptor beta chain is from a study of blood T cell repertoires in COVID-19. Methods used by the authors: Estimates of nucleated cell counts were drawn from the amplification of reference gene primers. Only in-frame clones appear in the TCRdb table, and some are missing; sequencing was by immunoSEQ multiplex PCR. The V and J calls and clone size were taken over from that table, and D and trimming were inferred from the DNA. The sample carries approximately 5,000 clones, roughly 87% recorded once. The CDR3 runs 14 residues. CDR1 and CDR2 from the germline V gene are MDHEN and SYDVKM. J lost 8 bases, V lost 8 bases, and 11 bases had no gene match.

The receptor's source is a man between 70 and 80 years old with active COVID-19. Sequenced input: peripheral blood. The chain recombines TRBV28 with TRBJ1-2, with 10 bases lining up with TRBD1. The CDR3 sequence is CASVSGQGIGGYTF. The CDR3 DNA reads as TGTGCCAGCGTATCGGGACAGGGGATCGGCGGCTACACCTTC.